This TCR beta chain emerged from a study of control samples from healthy donors and cancer patients. V was pared by 7 bases and J by 1 base, with 2 bases of the junction left unmatched. The CDR3 has 15 amino acids. Germline CDR1 SEHNR, CDR2 FQNEAQ (reference sequence). Libraries were prepared by immunoSEQ multiplex PCR; TCRdb keeps only in-frame clonotypes and omits some of them. The data hold tens of thousands of clones, with more than 70% observed a single time. The chain is built from TRBV7-9 and TRBJ2-3, with TRBD2 matching 13 bases. The clonotype was recovered from a man between 60 and 70 years old with colorectal cancer. The source material was PBMCs. The CDR3 loop reads CASIGLAGGTDTQYF. The CDR3 DNA sequence: TGTGCCAGCATCGGACTAGCGGGGGGCACAGATACGCAGTATTTT.